This record looks at one T cell receptor (beta chain) sequence and its context. Primed by a sample-barcoded 5' primer and a J-beta primer mix, a second PCR proceeded for about 7 to 12 cycles. From the 5' RACE reads, TCRdb called clonotypes with MiXCR, one entry per CDR3 protein. The sample contains roughly 1,300,000 distinct CDR3 sequences, approximately 63% of which appear only once. These data belong to a study of blood T cells in healthy people across ages. The V gene's germline CDR1 is DFQATT and CDR2 SNEGSKA (reference sequence). V was shortened by 3 bases and J by 1 base, with 7 bases between the two germline ends. The CDR3 totals 13 residues.

The sequencing sample was made of blood. This sequence joins TRBV20-1 and TRBJ1-3; no clear D. The clonotype was recovered from a young man in good health. CDR3 region: CSASSGSGNTIYF. CDR3 coding DNA: TGCAGTGCTAGCTCGGGATCTGGAAACACCATATATTTT.